This T cell receptor (beta chain) was captured in a study of shared clonotypes between healthy human individuals. About the research overall: The people who gave samples were a couple of women and a few men aged 18 to 49.

The CDR3 has 15 residues. CDR1 and CDR2 from the germline V gene are SSHAT and FNYEAQ (reference sequence). At the deep level, the assay was run. Several immunoSEQ plates held equal portions of the genomic DNA taken from each subset. Per the original methods: Junction-only sequences produced by ImmunoSEQ had no quality scores, so filtering differed. The method was immunoSEQ multiplex PCR; TCRdb's version includes in-frame clones alone and lacks a portion of them. That table gives V, J and clone size, and the DNA gave D and trimming. The repertoire holds roughly 2 million clones, with about 95% as singletons. CD45RO-negative cells were positively selected for CCR7, leaving out terminally differentiated effector memory CD45RA+ cells.

The chain is built from TRBV7-7 and TRBJ1-6; D remains ambiguous. Sequenced input: naive CD8+ T cells sorted from blood. The sequence was collected from a man aged 18 to 29 in good health. The CDR3 spells CASVCLRNYNSPLHF. For the CDR3, the DNA is TGTGCTAGCGTCTGTCTAAGAAACTATAATTCACCCCTCCACTTT.